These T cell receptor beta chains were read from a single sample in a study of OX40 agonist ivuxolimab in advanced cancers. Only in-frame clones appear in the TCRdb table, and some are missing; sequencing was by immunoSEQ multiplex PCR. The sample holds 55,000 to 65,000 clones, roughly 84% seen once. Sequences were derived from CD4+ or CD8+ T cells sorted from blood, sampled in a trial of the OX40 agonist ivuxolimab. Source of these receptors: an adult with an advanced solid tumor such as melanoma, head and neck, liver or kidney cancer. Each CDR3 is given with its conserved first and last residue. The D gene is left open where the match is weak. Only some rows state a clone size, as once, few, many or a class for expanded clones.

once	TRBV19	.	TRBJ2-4	CASAAQIAKNIQYF	TGTGCCAGTGCCGCTCAGATAGCCAAAAACATTCAGTACTTC
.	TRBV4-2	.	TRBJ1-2	CASSQDRGRSSGYTF	TGTGCCAGCAGCCAAGATCGAGGACGTTCGAGTGGCTACACCTTC
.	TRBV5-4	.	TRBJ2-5	CASSLGGAQWETQYF	TGTGCCAGCAGCTTGGGAGGGGCCCAGTGGGAGACCCAGTACTTC
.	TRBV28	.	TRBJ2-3	CAGGASTDTQYF	TGTGCCGGCGGGGCCAGCACAGATACGCAGTATTTT
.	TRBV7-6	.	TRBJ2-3	CASSSAWIGLTGGDTQYF	TGTGCCAGCAGCTCGGCCTGGATCGGGCTAACTGGTGGTGATACGCAGTATTTT
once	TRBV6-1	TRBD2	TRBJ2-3	CASSEAQAGAQYF	TGTGCCAGCAGTGAAGCGCAGGCGGGAGCGCAGTATTTT
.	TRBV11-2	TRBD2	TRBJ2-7	CASSINPGLETSEQYF	TGTGCCAGCAGCATCAATCCGGGACTAGAAACCAGCGAGCAGTACTTC
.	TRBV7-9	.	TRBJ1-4	CASSFKQEEKLFF	TGTGCCAGCAGCTTTAAGCAGGAAGAAAAACTGTTTTTT
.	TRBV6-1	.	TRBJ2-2	CASGRSPNTGELFF	TGTGCCAGCGGGCGGAGCCCGAACACCGGGGAGCTGTTTTTT
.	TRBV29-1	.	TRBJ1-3	CSACPSSGNTIYF	TGCAGCGCATGCCCTAGCTCTGGAAACACCATATATTTT
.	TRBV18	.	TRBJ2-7	CASSPQRIAYEQYF	TGTGCCAGCTCACCGCAGCGGATAGCCTACGAGCAGTACTTC
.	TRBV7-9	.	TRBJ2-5	CASSRGRVGETQYF	TGTGCCAGCAGCCGGGGCAGGGTAGGGGAGACCCAGTACTTC
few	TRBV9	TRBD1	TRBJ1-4	CASSVGTGVNEKLFF	TGTGCCAGCAGCGTGGGGACAGGGGTTAATGAAAAACTGTTTTTT
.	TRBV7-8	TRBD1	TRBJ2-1	CASSSLLAEGAAYNEQFF	TGTGCCAGCAGCTCTCTATTAGCAGAGGGGGCTGCCTACAATGAGCAGTTCTTC
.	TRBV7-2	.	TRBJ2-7	CASSYRRGSYEQYF	TGTGCCAGCAGCTACCGCAGGGGTTCCTACGAGCAGTACTTC
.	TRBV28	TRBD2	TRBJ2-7	CASSTSGRTYEQYF	TGTGCCAGCAGTACTAGCGGGAGGACTTACGAGCAGTACTTC
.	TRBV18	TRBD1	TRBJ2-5	CASTPRGPPQETQYF	TGTGCCAGCACACCCAGGGGGCCCCCCCAAGAGACCCAGTACTTC
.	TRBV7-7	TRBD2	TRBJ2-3	CASSSGGTDTQYF	TGTGCTAGCAGTTCGGGAGGGACAGATACGCAGTATTTT
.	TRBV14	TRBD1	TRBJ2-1	CASSLGQENNEQFF	TGTGCCAGCAGCCTGGGACAGGAAAACAATGAGCAGTTCTTC
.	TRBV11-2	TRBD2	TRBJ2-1	CASSTGLALNEQFF	TGTGCCAGCAGTACCGGACTAGCGCTTAATGAGCAGTTCTTC
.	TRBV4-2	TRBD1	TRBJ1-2	CASSQGQGASVYGYTF	TGTGCCAGCAGCCAGGGGCAGGGGGCAAGCGTCTATGGCTACACCTTC
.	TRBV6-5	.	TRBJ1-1	CASSRGSAAMFEAFF	TGTGCCAGCAGTAGAGGGTCGGCCGCGATGTTTGAAGCTTTCTTT
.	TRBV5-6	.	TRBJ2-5	CASSLGRGGETQYF	TGTGCCAGCAGCTTGGGTAGAGGGGGAGAAACCCAGTACTTC
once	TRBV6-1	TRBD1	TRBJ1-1	CASSEMDRGKAFF	TGTGCCAGCAGTGAAATGGACAGGGGAAAGGCTTTCTTT